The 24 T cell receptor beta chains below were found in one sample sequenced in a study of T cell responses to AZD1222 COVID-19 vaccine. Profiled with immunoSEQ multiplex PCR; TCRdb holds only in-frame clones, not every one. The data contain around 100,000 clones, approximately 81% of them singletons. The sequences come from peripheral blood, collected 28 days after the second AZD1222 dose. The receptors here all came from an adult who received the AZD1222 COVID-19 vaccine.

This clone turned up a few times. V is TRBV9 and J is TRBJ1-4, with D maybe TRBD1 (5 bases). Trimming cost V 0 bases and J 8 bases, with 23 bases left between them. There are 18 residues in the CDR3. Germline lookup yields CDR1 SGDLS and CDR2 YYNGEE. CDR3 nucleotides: TGTGCCAGCAGCGTAGAGGAGTGGTGGCCATTGGGGCAGGAAAAACTGTTTTTT. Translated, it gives CASSVEEWWPLGQEKLFF. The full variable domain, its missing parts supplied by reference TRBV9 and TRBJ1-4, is DSGVTQTPKHLITATGQRVTLRCSPRSGDLSVYWYQQSLDQGLQFLIQYYNGEERAKGNILERFSAQQFPDLHSELNLSSLELGDSALYFCASSVEEWWPLGQEKLFFGSGTQLSVL.

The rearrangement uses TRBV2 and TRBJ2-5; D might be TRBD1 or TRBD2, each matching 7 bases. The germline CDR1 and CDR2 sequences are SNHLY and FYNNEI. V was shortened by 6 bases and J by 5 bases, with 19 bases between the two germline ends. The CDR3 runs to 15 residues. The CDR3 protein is CASSYEGQGGETQYF. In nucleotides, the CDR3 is TGTGCCAGCAGCTACGAGGGGCAGGGGGGGGAGACCCAGTACTTC. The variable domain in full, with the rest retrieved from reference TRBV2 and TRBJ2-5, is EPEVTQTPSHQVTQMGQEVILRCVPISNHLYFYWYRQILGQKVEFLVSFYNNEISEKSEIFDDQFSVERPDGSNFTLKIRSTKLEDSAMYFCASSYEGQGGETQYFGPGTRLLVL.

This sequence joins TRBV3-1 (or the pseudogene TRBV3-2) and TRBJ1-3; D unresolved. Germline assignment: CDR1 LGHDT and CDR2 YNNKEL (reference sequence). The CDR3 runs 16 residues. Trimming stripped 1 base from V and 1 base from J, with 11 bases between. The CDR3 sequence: CASSQVVAGSGNTIYF. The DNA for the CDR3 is TGTGCCAGCAGCCAAGTTGTTGCGGGATCTGGAAACACCATATATTTT.

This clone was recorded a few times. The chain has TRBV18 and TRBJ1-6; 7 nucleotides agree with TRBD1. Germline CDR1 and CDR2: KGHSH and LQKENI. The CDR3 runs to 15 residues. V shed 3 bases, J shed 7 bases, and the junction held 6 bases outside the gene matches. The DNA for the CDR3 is TGTGCCAGCTCACCCGATCAGGGGGAGAATTCACCCCTCCACTTT. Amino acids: CASSPDQGENSPLHF. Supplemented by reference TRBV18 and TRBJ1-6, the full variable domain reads NAGVMQNPRHLVRRRGQEARLRCSPMKGHSHVYWYRQLPEEGLKFMVYLQKENIIDESGMPKERFSAEFPKEGPSILRIQQVVRGDSAAYFCASSPDQGENSPLHFGNGTRLTVT.

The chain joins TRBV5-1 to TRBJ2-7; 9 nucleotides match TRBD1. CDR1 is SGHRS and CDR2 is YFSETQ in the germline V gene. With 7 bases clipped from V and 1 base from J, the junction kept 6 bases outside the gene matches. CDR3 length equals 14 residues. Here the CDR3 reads CASASQGASYEQYF. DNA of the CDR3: TGCGCCAGCGCCTCACAGGGGGCATCCTACGAGCAGTACTTC.

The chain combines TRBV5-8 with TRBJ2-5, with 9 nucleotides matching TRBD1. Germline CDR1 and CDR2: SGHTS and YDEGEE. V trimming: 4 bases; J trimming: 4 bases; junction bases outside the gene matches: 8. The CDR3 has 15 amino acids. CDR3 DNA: TGTGCCAGCAGCACCGGGACAGGGACGTCAGAGACCCAGTACTTC. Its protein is CASSTGTGTSETQYF.

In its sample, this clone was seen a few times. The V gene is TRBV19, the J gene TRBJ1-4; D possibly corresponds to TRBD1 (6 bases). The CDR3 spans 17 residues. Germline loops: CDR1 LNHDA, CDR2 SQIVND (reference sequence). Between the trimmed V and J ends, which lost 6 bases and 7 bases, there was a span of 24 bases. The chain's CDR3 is CASRRDKSGWPREKLFF. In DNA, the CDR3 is TGTGCCAGTAGAAGGGACAAGTCAGGCTGGCCACGTGAAAAACTGTTTTTT.

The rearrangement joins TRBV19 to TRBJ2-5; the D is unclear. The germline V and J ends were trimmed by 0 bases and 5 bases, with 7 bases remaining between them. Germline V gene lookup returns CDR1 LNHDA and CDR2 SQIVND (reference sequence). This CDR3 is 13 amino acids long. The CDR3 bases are TGTGCCAGTAGTATAGACCCCTGGGAGACCCAGTACTTC. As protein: CASSIDPWETQYF.

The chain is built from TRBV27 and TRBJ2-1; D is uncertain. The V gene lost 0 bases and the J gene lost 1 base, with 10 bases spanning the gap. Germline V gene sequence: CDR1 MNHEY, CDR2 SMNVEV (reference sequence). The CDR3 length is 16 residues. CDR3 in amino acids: CASSLSFGFSYNEQFF. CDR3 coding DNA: TGTGCCAGCAGTTTATCCTTTGGGTTTTCCTACAATGAGCAGTTCTTC.

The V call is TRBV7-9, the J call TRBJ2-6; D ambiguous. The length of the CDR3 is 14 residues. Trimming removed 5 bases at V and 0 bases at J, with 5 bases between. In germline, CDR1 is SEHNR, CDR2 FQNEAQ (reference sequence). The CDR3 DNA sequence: TGTGCCAGCAGCCCAGGCTCTGGGGCCAACGTCCTGACTTTC. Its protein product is CASSPGSGANVLTF. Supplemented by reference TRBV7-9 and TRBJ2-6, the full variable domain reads DTGVSQNPRHKITKRGQNVTFRCDPISEHNRLYWYRQTLGQGPEFLTYFQNEAQLEKSRLLSDRFSAERPKGSFSTLEIQRTEQGDSAMYLCASSPGSGANVLTFGAGSRLTVL.

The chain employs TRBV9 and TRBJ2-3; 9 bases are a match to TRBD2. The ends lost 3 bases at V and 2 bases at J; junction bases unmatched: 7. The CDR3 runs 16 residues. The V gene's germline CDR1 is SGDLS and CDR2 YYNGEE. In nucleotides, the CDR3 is TGTGCCAGCAGCGCCACCAGCGGGGGGTACACAGATACGCAGTATTTT. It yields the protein CASSATSGGYTDTQYF.

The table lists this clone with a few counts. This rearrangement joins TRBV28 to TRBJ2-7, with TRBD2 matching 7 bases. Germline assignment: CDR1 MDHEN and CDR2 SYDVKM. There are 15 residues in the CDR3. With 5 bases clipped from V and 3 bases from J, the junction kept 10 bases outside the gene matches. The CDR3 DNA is TGTGCCAGCAGTCCGCGAGGAGCGGGACGCTACGAGCAGTACTTC. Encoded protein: CASSPRGAGRYEQYF.

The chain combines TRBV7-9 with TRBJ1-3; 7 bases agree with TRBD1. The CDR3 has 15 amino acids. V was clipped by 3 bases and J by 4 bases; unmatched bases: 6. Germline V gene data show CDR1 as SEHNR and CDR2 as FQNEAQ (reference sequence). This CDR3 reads CASSLRGGGGNTIYF. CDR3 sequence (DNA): TGTGCCAGCAGCTTGAGAGGGGGCGGCGGAAACACCATATATTTT.

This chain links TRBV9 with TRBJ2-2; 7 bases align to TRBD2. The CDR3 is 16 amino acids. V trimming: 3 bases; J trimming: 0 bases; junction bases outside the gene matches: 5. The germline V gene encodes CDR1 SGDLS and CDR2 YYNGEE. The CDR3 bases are TGTGCCAGCAGCGGAAAAGCGGGGTCGAACACCGGGGAGCTGTTTTTT. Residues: CASSGKAGSNTGELFF.

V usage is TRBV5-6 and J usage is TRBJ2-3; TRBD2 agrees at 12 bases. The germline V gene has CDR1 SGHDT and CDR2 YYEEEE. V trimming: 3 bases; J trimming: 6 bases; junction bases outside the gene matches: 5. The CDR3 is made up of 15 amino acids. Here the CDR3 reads CASSSPSGGADTQYF. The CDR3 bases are TGTGCCAGCAGCTCTCCTAGCGGGGGGGCCGATACGCAGTATTTT.

The CDR3 nucleotides read TGTGCCAGCAGTGATCTGTTGATATCCTACAATGAGCAGTTCTTC. Its protein is CASSDLLISYNEQFF. The chain is built from TRBV6-1 and TRBJ2-1; D gene ambiguous. The CDR3 contains 15 residues. In germline, CDR1 is MNHNS, CDR2 SASEGT. V was clipped by 3 bases and J by 1 base, with 10 bases between them.

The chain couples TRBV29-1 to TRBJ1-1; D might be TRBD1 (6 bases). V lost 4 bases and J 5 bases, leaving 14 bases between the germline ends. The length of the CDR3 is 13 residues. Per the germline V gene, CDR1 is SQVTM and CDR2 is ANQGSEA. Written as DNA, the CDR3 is TGCAGCGTTGCTTTTGACAGGCCGACTGAAGCTTTCTTT. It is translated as CSVAFDRPTEAFF.

CDR3: CASSPDPRALETQYF. The CDR3 DNA reads as TGTGCCAGCAGCCCTGATCCGAGGGCCCTGGAGACCCAGTACTTC. The genes are TRBV9 and TRBJ2-5; tentatively, D is TRBD2 (5 bases). V was pared by 4 bases and J by 5 bases, with 18 bases between. CDR3 length: 15 residues. CDR1 is SGDLS and CDR2 is YYNGEE in the germline V gene.

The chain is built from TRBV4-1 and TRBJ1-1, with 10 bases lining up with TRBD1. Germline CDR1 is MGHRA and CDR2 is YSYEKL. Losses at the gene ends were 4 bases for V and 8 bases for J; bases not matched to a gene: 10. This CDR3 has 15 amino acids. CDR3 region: CASSPLTGGPLEAFF. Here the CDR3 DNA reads TGCGCCAGCAGCCCTCTGACAGGGGGCCCCTTGGAAGCTTTCTTT.

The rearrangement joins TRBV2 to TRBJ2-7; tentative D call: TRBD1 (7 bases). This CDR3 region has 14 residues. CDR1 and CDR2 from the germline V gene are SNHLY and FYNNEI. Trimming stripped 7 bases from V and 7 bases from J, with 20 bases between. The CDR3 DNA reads TGTGCCAGCATTAATAGACAGGGCGCGGGGGAGCAGTACTTC. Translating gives CASINRQGAGEQYF.

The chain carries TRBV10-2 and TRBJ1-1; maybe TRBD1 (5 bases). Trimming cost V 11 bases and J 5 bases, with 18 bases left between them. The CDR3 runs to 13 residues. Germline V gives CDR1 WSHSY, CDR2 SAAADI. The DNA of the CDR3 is TGCGCCCGCGGCGGGTGGGGGGGGACTGAAGCTTTCTTT. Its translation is CARGGWGGTEAFF.

The CDR3, as DNA: TGTGCCAGCAGTTTTGTAACCTCCTACGAGCAGTACTTC. It yields the protein CASSFVTSYEQYF. The rearrangement links TRBV6-5 to TRBJ2-7, with D unclear. Germline CDR1 and CDR2: MNHEY and SVGAGI. The CDR3 loop spans 13 amino acids. V was shortened by 4 bases and J by 0 bases, with 7 bases between the two germline ends.

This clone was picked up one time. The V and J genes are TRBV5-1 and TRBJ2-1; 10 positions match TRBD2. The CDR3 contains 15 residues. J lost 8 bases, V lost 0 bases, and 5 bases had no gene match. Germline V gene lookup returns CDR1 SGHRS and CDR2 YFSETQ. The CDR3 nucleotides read TGCGCCAGCAGCTTGGCCGGGCTAGCGGGGGATGAGCAGTTCTTC. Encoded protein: CASSLAGLAGDEQFF.

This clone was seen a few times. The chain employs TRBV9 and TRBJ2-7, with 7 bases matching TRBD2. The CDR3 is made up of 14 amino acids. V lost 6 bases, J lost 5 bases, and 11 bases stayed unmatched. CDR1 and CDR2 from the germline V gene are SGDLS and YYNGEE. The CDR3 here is CASNPSGKMNEQYF. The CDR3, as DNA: TGTGCCAGCAACCCCAGCGGGAAGATGAACGAGCAGTACTTC.